This passage covers 20 T cell receptor beta chains from one sample sequenced in a study of regulatory T cells in long-lasting Graves disease. This sample's time point: newly diagnosed GD, antithyroid drugs for less than 3 months. With RNA extracted from PBMCs as input, the TCR library was made. According to the study, TCR beta libraries were built with iRepertoire HTBI primers and CDR3-region Arm-PCR. In TCRdb, the multiplex PCR reads were re-called with MiXCR into one record per CDR3 protein. The sample records about 530,000 distinct CDR3 sequences, 15% to 20% being singletons. The same data also went into a second study, on T cells in Graves' hyperthyroidism and ophthalmopathy.

The sample consisted of peripheral blood mononuclear cells (PBMCs), taken at new diagnosis, from a patient treated with antithyroid drugs. The receptors originated from a woman aged 40 to 65 with Graves disease.

The sample holds many counts of this clonotype. The CDR3 DNA is TGCGCCAGCAGCTTGGACGGCACTCAGCCCCAGCATTTT. Translated: CASSLDGTQPQHF. This sequence joins TRBV5-1 and TRBJ1-5; no clear D. The length of the CDR3 is 13 residues. V was clipped by 0 bases and J by 6 bases, with 7 bases between them. Germline assignment: CDR1 SGHRS and CDR2 YFSETQ.

The gene calls are TRBV2 and TRBJ1-6; unclear D gene. Trimming took 2 bases from V and 13 from J, leaving 6 bases between them. The CDR3 is 11 residues long. Germline CDR1 is SNHLY and CDR2 is FYNNEI. The CDR3 sequence: CASSESAPLHF. The CDR3 DNA follows: TGTGCCAGCAGTGAATCAGCGCCCCTCCACTTT.

In this sample, this clonotype turned up a few times. This chain uses TRBV7-6 with TRBJ1-5; TRBD1 aligns across 7 bases. This CDR3 spans 15 amino acids. Germline CDR1 SGHVS, CDR2 FNYEAQ. J lost 6 bases, V lost 4 bases, and 9 bases had no gene match. The CDR3 sequence is CASSSQQGLTQPQHF. The CDR3, as DNA: TGTGCCAGCAGCTCTCAACAGGGGTTGACTCAGCCCCAGCATTTT. The full variable domain, completed using reference TRBV7-6 and TRBJ1-5, is GAGVSQSPRYKVTKRGQDVALRCDPISGHVSLYWYRQALGQGPEFLTYFNYEAQQDKSGLPNDRFSAERPEGSISTLTIQRTEQRDSAMYRCASSSQQGLTQPQHFGDGTRLSIL.

This clonotype was seen only a few times. CDR3 in amino acids: CASSFSGILYGYTF. CDR3 DNA: TGTGCCAGCAGTTTCAGCGGGATTCTCTATGGCTACACCTTC. The V gene is TRBV28, the J gene TRBJ1-2; D uncertain. This CDR3 contains 14 residues. The V and J ends lost 3 bases and 4 bases respectively, with 12 bases between them. CDR1 is MDHEN, CDR2 SYDVKM, per germline.

This clonotype has only a few counts. The chain carries TRBV3-1 and TRBJ2-1; D gene unclear. The V end lost 0 bases, the J end lost 9 bases, and 6 bases lay between the germline ends. Germline CDR1 and CDR2: LGHDT and YNNKEL (reference sequence). The CDR3 loop spans 12 amino acids. CDR3 nucleotide sequence: TGTGCCAGCAGCCAAGAGGGCCGTGAGCAGTTCTTC. Its protein product is CASSQEGREQFF.

This clonotype was found many times. DNA of the CDR3: TGTGCCAGCAGTTATACTAGGATTAGCACAGATACGCAGTATTTT. The encoded protein is CASSYTRISTDTQYF. The chain uses TRBV11-2 and TRBJ2-3, with a possible D match to TRBD2 (5 bases). From germline, CDR1 is SGHAT and CDR2 FQNNGV. V was cut by 6 bases and J by 0 bases, with 13 bases left in between. CDR3 size: 15 residues.

The chain combines TRBV11-1 with TRBJ2-7; 7 nucleotides line up with TRBD1. Germline CDR1 and CDR2: SGHAT and FQDESV (reference sequence). The CDR3 contains 14 residues. Germline trimming cut 5 bases from V and 3 bases from J; bases unmatched to any gene: 7. The CDR3 DNA sequence: TGTGCCAGCAGCCTTTCCGGACAGGACTACGAGCAGTACTTC. Translating it yields CASSLSGQDYEQYF.

This chain joins TRBV3-1 and TRBJ1-1; D is possibly TRBD1 (6 bases). V was trimmed by 3 bases and J by 5 bases, leaving 13 bases between them. The CDR3 is 14 amino acids. Germline-derived CDR1 and CDR2 are LGHDT and YNNKEL (reference sequence). The CDR3 protein is CASSQGHKGTEAFF. The CDR3 DNA sequence: TGTGCCAGCAGCCAGGGACACAAGGGGACTGAAGCTTTCTTT.

On this clonotype itself: A read error is possible here, since a much larger clone lies one base away. The chain couples TRBV27 to TRBJ2-7; D call uncertain. CDR1 and CDR2 (germline): MNHEY, SMNVEV (reference sequence). The CDR3 is 14 amino acids. For the CDR3, the DNA is TGTGCCAGCAGTTCACCCCACAGCTCCTACGGGCAGTACTTC. As protein: CASSSPHSSYGQYF.

Regarding this clonotype: This may be a read error, as it is one base from a much larger clone. The V gene is TRBV6-2 or TRBV6-3, the J gene TRBJ2-2; 8 bases are a match to TRBD1. Trimming cost V 11 bases and J 7 bases; bases outside gene matches: 12. This CDR3 has 14 amino acids. CDR1 is MNHEY, CDR2 SVGEGT, per germline. Here the CDR3 DNA reads TGTGCCGGCACCAACGACAGGGGCTACGGGGAGCTGTTTTTT. It translates to CAGTNDRGYGELFF.

This clonotype was observed a few times. The rearrangement uses TRBV12-3 or TRBV12-4 and TRBJ2-5, with 7 bases aligning to TRBD2. Trimming took 3 bases from V and 4 from J; bases not matched to a gene: 8. CDR3 length: 15 amino acids. The CDR3 region has the DNA TGTGCCAGCAGTTTGGGCAGCGGGGTAAGAGAGACCCAGTACTTC. Amino acid sequence: CASSLGSGVRETQYF.

V and J are TRBV10-3 and TRBJ2-5, with D unresolved. The CDR3 contains 12 residues. CDR1 is ENHRY and CDR2 is SYGVKD in the germline V gene. Trimming cost V 4 bases and J 1 base, with 4 bases left between them. CDR3 coding DNA: TGTGCCATCAGTGGCCCCCAAGAGACCCAGTACTTC. It yields the protein CAISGPQETQYF.

In the case of this clonotype: A much larger clone lies a single base off, so this may be a read error. This rearrangement joins TRBV6-1 to TRBJ2-2; D gene uncertain. This CDR3 has 13 amino acids. Germline-derived CDR1 and CDR2 are MNHNS and SASEGT. For the CDR3, the DNA is TGTGCCACCAGACGCCAGATCACCTGGGAGCTGTTTTTT. Translating gives CATRRQITWELFF.

The sample holds a few counts of this clonotype. This sequence joins TRBV7-3 and TRBJ2-1, with 12 bases lining up with TRBD2. The J segment lost 3 bases and the V segment lost 2 bases, leaving 2 bases of the junction unmatched. This CDR3 region has 16 residues. Germline V lookup: CDR1 SGHTA, CDR2 FQGTGA. The CDR3 DNA follows: TGTGCCAGCAGCTTATCTAGCGGGGGGGTCTACAATGAGCAGTTCTTC. It codes for CASSLSSGGVYNEQFF.

On this clonotype itself: Since the CDR3 does not end with the conserved phenylalanine or tryptophan, this likely comes from a read error. The rearrangement uses TRBV5-1 and TRBJ2-1; a possible D gene is TRBD2 (5 bases). V was clipped by 0 bases and J by 0 bases, with 13 bases between them. Germline CDR1 reads SGHRS; CDR2 reads YFSETQ. CDR3 length: 17 residues. CDR3 in DNA: TGCGCCAGCAGCTTGGGCGGCGGGCACAGCTCCTACAATGAGCAGTTCCTC. Protein product: CASSLGGGHSSYNEQFL.

The genes are TRBV30 and TRBJ2-1; possible D gene TRBD2, 6 bases. This CDR3 has 13 residues. In germline, CDR1 is GTSNPN, CDR2 SVGIG (reference sequence). Trimming removed 0 bases at V and 6 bases at J, with 9 bases between. DNA for the CDR3: TGTGCCTGGAGTGTTGGCGGGGCCAATGAGCAGTTCTTC. Its protein is CAWSVGGANEQFF.

This clonotype was observed a handful of times. This chain connects TRBV5-1 to TRBJ1-5; no firm D call. Germline assignment: CDR1 SGHRS and CDR2 YFSETQ. The CDR3 totals 15 residues. The ends were cut back, 0 bases at V and 0 bases at J, with 7 bases in the middle. The CDR3 nucleotides are TGCGCCAGCAGCTTGGAAGTCGGTAGCAATCAGCCCCAGCATTTT. Protein sequence: CASSLEVGSNQPQHF. The full variable domain, completed using reference TRBV5-1 and TRBJ1-5, is KAGVTQTPRYLIKTRGQQVTLSCSPISGHRSVSWYQQTPGQGLQFLFEYFSETQRNKGNFPGRFSGRQFSNSRSEMNVSTLELGDSALYLCASSLEVGSNQPQHFGDGTRLSIL.

The CDR3 is CASSYGGAPDTQYF. CDR3 in DNA: TGTGCCAGCTCCTACGGGGGGGCCCCAGATACGCAGTATTTT. The genes are TRBV14 and TRBJ2-3, with 8 bases aligning to TRBD2. The length of the CDR3 is 14 residues. Germline CDR1 reads SGHDN; CDR2 reads FVKESK. J lost 4 bases, V lost 8 bases, and 8 bases had no gene match. The complete variable domain, with remaining parts taken from reference TRBV14 and TRBJ2-3, reads EAGVTQFPSHSVIEKGQTVTLRCDPISGHDNLYWYRRVMGKEIKFLLHFVKESKQDESGMPNNRFLAERTGGTYSTLKVQPAELEDSGVYFCASSYGGAPDTQYFGPGTRLTVL.

The CDR3 nucleotides read TGTGCCAGCAGCTTAGGGACTAGCGGGGAAACCTACAATGAGCAGTTCTTC. This translates into CASSLGTSGETYNEQFF. This chain uses TRBV7-6 with TRBJ2-1; 12 bases are shared with TRBD2. With V trimmed by 1 base and J by 2 bases, 3 bases remained unmatched. This CDR3 contains 17 residues. Germline V CDR1 and CDR2: SGHVS, FNYEAQ.

The J gene is TRBJ1-1, the V gene TRBV7-3; the D gene is possibly TRBD1 (5 bases). This CDR3 has 16 residues. Trimming removed 5 bases from V and 3 bases from J, with 19 bases in between. CDR1 is SGHTA, CDR2 FQGTGA, per germline. The CDR3 loop reads CASSPNPGLRYTEAFF. Here the CDR3 DNA reads TGTGCCAGCAGCCCAAACCCAGGGCTTCGATACACTGAAGCTTTCTTT.